This T cell receptor beta chain comes out of a study of shared clonotypes between healthy human individuals. Naive CD8 isolation took CD45RO-negative cells positively selected for CCR7 and excluded terminally differentiated effector memory CD45RA+ cells. Here immunoSEQ multiplex PCR was the method, and the copy in TCRdb shows in-frame clones only, minus some. The sample has approximately 2,000,000 clones, just under 95% seen once. Sample: naive CD8+ T cells from PBMCs. This receptor was identified in a man between 18 and 29 years old in good health. Some clones in this sample may be carry-over from other donors' samples.

DNA for the CDR3: TGTGCCTGGAGTGCTACACGGACAGGGTATCTCCGAACCACTGAAGCTTTCTTT. It is translated as CAWSATRTGYLRTTEAFF. The J gene is TRBJ1-1, the V gene TRBV30; 8 bases fit TRBD1. The CDR3 is 18 amino acids. Germline lookup yields CDR1 GTSNPN and CDR2 SVGIG (reference sequence). Germline trimming cut 1 base from V and 4 bases from J; bases unmatched to any gene: 17.